A single sample is the source of the 2 T cell receptor beta chains below, sequenced in a study of T-cell reconstitution after alpha-beta-depleted transplantation in children. The authors prepared the TCRbeta library with unique molecular identifiers. TCRdb reprocessed the PCR reads via MiXCR and lists one record per CDR3 protein. Here the sample spans around 450,000 distinct CDR3 sequences, roughly two fifths being singletons. The source was PBMCs, collected before TCRalphabeta/CD19-depleted stem cell transplant. The receptors shown here come from a girl aged 2 to 10 with aplastic anemia, due to receive a stem cell transplant.

The chain couples TRBV28 to TRBJ2-1; D possibly corresponds to TRBD2 (6 bases). Germline CDR1 is MDHEN and CDR2 is SYDVKM. This CDR3 spans 14 amino acids. Trimming shortened V by 7 bases and J by 3 bases, and 13 bases separated the two germline ends. CDR3 DNA: TGTGCCAGCACCCATGGGGGGAACTACAATGAGCAGTTCTTC. Translated: CASTHGGNYNEQFF.

This clonotype was seen a few times. The chain employs TRBV20-1 and TRBJ2-1, with 7 bases lining up with TRBD2. V dropped 0 bases and J dropped 7; count of bases not matched to a gene: 9. The length of the CDR3 is 15 residues. Germline CDR1 is DFQATT and CDR2 is SNEGSKA (reference sequence). CDR3 sequence: CSARDEFAGVNEQFF. The CDR3 DNA follows: TGCAGTGCTAGAGATGAGTTCGCGGGAGTAAATGAGCAGTTCTTC.